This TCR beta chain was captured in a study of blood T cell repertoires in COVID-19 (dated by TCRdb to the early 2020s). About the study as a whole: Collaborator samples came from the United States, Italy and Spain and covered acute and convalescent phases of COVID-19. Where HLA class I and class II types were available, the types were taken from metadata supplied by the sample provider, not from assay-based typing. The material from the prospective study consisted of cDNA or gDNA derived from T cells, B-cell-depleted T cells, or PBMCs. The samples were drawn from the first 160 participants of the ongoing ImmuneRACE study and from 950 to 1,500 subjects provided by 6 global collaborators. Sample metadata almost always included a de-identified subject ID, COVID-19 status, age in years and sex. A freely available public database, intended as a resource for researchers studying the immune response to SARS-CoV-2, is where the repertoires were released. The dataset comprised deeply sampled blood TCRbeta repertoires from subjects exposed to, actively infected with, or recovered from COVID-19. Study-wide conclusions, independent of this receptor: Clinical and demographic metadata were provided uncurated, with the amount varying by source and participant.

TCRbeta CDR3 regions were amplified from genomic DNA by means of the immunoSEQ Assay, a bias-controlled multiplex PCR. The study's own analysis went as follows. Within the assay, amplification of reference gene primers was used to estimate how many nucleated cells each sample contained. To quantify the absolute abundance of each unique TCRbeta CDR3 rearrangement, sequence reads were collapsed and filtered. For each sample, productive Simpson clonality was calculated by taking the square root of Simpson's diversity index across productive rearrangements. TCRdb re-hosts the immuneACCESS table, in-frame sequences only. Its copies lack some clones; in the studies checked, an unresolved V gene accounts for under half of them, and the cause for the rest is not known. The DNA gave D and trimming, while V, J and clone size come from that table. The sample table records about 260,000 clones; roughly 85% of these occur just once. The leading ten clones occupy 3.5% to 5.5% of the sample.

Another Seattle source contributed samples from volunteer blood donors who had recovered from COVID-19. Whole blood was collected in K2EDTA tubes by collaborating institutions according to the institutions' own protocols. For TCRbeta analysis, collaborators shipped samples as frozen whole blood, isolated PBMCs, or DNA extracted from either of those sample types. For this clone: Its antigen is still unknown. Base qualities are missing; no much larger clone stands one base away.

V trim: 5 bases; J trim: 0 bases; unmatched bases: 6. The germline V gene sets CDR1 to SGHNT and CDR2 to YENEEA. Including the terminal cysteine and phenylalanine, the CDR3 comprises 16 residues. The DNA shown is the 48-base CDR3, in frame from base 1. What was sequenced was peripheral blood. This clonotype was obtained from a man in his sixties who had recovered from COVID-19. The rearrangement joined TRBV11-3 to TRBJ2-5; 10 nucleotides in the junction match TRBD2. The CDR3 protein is CASSKTSGWNQETQYF. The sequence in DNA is TGTGCCAGCAGCAAGACTAGCGGGTGGAACCAAGAGACCCAGTACTTC.